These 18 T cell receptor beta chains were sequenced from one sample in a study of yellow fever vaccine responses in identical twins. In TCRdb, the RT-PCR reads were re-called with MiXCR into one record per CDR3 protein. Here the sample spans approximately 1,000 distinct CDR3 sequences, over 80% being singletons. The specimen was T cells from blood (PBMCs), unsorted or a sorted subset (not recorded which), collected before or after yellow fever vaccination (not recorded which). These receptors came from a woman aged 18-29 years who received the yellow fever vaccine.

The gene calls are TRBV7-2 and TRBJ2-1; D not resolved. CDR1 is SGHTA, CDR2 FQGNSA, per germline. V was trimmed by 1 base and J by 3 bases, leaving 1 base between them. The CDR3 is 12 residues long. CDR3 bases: TGTGCCAGCAGCTTAGTCTACAATGAGCAGTTCTTC. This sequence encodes CASSLVYNEQFF.

The CDR3 sequence: CASSQREGRVDTQYF. In DNA form, the CDR3 reads TGTGCCAGCAGCCAGCGGGAGGGCCGAGTTGATACGCAGTATTTT. J is TRBJ2-3 and V is TRBV13; 10 positions match TRBD2. The germline CDR1 and CDR2 sequences are PRHDT and FYEKMQ (reference sequence). V gave up 5 bases and J gave up 6 bases; unmatched junction bases: 8. The CDR3 length is 15 residues.

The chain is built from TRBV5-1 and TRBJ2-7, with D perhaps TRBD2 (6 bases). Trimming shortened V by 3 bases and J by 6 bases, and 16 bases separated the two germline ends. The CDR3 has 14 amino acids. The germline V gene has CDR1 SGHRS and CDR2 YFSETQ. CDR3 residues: CASSWGTRVGEQYF. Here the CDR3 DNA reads TGCGCCAGCAGCTGGGGGACTCGGGTTGGCGAGCAGTACTTC.

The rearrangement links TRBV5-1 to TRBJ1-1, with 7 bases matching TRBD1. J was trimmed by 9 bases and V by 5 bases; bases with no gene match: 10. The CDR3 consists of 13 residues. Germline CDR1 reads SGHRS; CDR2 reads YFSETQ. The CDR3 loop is CASSIGGDSQAFF. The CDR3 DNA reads TGCGCCAGCAGTATCGGGGGGGACAGTCAAGCTTTCTTT. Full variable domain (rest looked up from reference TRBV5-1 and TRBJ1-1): KAGVTQTPRYLIKTRGQQVTLSCSPISGHRSVSWYQQTPGQGLQFLFEYFSETQRNKGNFPGRFSGRQFSNSRSEMNVSTLELGDSALYLCASSIGGDSQAFFGQGTRLTVV.

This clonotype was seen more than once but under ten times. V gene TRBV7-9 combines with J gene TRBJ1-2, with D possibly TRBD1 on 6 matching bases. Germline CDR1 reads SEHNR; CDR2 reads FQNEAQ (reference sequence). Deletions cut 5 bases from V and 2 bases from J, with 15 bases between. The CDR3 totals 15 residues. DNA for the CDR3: TGTGCCAGCAGCCACCTACTCGACAGGAACTATGGCTACACCTTC. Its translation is CASSHLLDRNYGYTF.

CDR3: CASSTGLAGDEQFF. The DNA for the CDR3 is TGTGCCAGCAGTACGGGACTCGCAGGAGATGAGCAGTTCTTC. This chain uses TRBV6-1 with TRBJ2-1, with a tentative D call TRBD2 (6 bases). Per the germline V gene, CDR1 is MNHNS and CDR2 is SASEGT. Trimming cost V 5 bases and J 8 bases, with 16 bases left between them. The CDR3 covers 14 residues.

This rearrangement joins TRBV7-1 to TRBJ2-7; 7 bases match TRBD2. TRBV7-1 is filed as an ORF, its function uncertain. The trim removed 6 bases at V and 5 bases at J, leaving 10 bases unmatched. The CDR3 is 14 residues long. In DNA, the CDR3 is TGTGCCAGCAGTTCCGCGGGAGAGGGCCACGAGCAGTACTTC. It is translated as CASSSAGEGHEQYF.

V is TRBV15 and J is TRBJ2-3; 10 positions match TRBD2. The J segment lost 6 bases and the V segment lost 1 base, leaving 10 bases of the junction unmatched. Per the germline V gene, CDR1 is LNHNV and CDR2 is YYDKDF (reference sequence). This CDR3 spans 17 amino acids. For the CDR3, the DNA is TGTGCCACCAGCAGAGGGATCCTAGCGGGGGTATATGATACGCAGTATTTT. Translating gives CATSRGILAGVYDTQYF.

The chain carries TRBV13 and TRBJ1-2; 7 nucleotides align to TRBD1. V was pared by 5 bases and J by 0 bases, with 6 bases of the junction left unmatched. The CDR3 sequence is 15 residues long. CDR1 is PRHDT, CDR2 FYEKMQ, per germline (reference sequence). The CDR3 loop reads CASSPPGQTNYGYTF. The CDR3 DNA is TGTGCCAGCAGCCCACCGGGACAGACTAACTATGGCTACACCTTC.

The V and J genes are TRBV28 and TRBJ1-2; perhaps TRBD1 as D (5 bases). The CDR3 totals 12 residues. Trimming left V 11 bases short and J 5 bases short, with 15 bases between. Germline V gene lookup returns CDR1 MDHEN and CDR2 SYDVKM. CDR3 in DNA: TGTGCCTCTGAGGGGTCACCTTATGGCTACACCTTC. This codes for CASEGSPYGYTF.

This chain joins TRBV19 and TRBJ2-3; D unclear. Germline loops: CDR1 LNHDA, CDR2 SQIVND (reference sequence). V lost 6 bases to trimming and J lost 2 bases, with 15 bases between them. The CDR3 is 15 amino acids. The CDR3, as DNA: TGTGCCAGTAGCCTTTCCGGTCAACTCACAGATACGCAGTATTTT. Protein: CASSLSGQLTDTQYF.

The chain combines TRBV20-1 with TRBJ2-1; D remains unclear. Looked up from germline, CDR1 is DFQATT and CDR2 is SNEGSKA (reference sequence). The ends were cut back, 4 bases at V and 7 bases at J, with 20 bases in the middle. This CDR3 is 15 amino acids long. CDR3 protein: CSATPQSSLGNEQFF. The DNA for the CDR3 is TGCAGTGCTACCCCCCAGTCTTCTCTGGGTAATGAGCAGTTCTTC.

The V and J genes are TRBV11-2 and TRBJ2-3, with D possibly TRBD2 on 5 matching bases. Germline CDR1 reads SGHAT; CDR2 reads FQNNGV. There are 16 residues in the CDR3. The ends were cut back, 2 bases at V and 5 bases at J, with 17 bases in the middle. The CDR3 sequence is CASSLSRGNYGDTQYF. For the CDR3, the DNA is TGTGCCAGCAGCTTAAGCCGGGGAAATTATGGAGATACGCAGTATTTT.

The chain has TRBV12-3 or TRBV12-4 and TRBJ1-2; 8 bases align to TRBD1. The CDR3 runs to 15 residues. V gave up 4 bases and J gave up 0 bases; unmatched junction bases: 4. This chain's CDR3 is CASSWGQVANYGYTF. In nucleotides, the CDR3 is TGTGCCAGCAGTTGGGGACAGGTAGCTAACTATGGCTACACCTTC.

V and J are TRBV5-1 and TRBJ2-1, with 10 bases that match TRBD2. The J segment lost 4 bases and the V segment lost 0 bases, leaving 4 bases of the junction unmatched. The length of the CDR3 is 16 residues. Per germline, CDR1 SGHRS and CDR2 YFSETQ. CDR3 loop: CASSLAASGSYNEQFF. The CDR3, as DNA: TGCGCCAGCAGCTTGGCGGCTAGCGGGAGTTACAATGAGCAGTTCTTC.

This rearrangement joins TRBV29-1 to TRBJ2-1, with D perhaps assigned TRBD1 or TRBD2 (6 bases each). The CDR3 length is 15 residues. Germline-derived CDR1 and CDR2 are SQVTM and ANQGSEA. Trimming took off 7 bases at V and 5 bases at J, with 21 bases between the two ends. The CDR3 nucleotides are TGCAGCGGAGAAGATCGCGGGGACAATCACAATGAGCAGTTCTTC. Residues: CSGEDRGDNHNEQFF.

The CDR3 sequence is CASSLQGQGATDTQYF. The CDR3 nucleotides are TGCGCCAGCAGCTTGCAGGGACAGGGGGCTACAGATACGCAGTATTTT. The chain employs TRBV5-1 and TRBJ2-3, with 12 bases aligning to TRBD1. Germline loops: CDR1 SGHRS, CDR2 YFSETQ. CDR3 length: 16 amino acids. V lost 1 base and J lost 3; bases outside the gene matches: 3.

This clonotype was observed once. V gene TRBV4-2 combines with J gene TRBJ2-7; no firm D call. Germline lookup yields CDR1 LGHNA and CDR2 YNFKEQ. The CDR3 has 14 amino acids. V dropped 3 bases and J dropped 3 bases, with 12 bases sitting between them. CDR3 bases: TGTGCCAGCAGCCACGTCGGACCTTACTACGAGCAGTACTTC. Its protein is CASSHVGPYYEQYF.